These T cell receptor beta chains were read from a single sample in a study of identical twins' blood T cells. TCRdb re-called the 5' RACE reads with MiXCR, one entry per CDR3 protein. The data hold roughly 340,000 distinct CDR3 sequences, with roughly 27% observed a single time. What was sequenced was PBMCs. Receptors were obtained from a woman aged 18-55 years in good health. The CDR3 runs from the conserved cysteine through the conserved F or W. D genes are given only for firm matches. Clone size, where shown, is once, few, many, or a class for clones that have expanded.

abundance,len,d_gene,j_gene,v_gene,CDR3aa,CDR3nt
NA,12,NA,TRBJ1-3,TRBV20-1,CSARGTGNTIYF,TGCAGTGCTAGAGGAACTGGAAACACCATATATTTT
NA,11,NA,TRBJ1-2,TRBV29-1,CSVVQGRGYTF,TGCAGCGTTGTTCAGGGAAGGGGCTACACCTTC
NA,12,NA,TRBJ2-1,TRBV28,CASGPESNEQFF,TGTGCCAGCGGCCCAGAAAGCAATGAGCAGTTCTTC
NA,14,NA,TRBJ2-2,TRBV19,CASGRGQRTGELFF,TGTGCCAGTGGTCGGGGACAAAGAACCGGGGAGCTGTTTTTT
NA,18,TRBD2,TRBJ2-6,TRBV20-1,CSAEGSSGSHSGANVLTF,TGCAGTGCCGAAGGTTCTAGCGGGAGCCACTCTGGGGCCAACGTCCTGACTTTC
NA,16,NA,TRBJ2-3,TRBV14,CASSQWGASSTDTQYF,TGTGCCAGCAGCCAATGGGGGGCCTCCAGCACAGATACGCAGTATTTT
many,14,NA,TRBJ2-1,TRBV6-1,CASRALSSYNEQFF,TGTGCCAGCAGGGCGTTAAGCTCCTACAATGAGCAGTTCTTC
NA,13,NA,TRBJ1-6,TRBV20-1,CSAGEVGNSPLHF,TGCAGTGCTGGGGAGGTGGGCAATTCACCCCTCCACTTT
NA,13,NA,TRBJ1-1,TRBV19,CASRWIGDTEAFF,TGTGCCAGTAGGTGGATAGGGGACACTGAAGCTTTCTTT
few,13,NA,TRBJ1-5,TRBV20-1,CSASDQVNQPQHF,TGCAGTGCTAGCGACCAGGTCAATCAGCCCCAGCATTTT
NA,12,NA,TRBJ2-7,TRBV2,CASSDWGDGQYF,TGTGCCAGCAGTGACTGGGGCGACGGGCAGTACTTC
few,14,NA,TRBJ2-3,TRBV4-1,CASSPQVDTDTQYF,TGCGCCAGCAGCCCGCAGGTTGACACAGATACGCAGTATTTT
NA,14,NA,TRBJ1-4,TRBV7-2,CASSLDRANEKLFF,TGTGCCAGCAGCTTAGACAGGGCTAATGAAAAACTGTTTTTT
NA,16,NA,TRBJ1-5,TRBV12-3/TRBV12-4,CAGSPSTPGGNQPQHF,TGTGCCGGCAGCCCGAGCACACCCGGGGGCAATCAGCCCCAGCATTTT
NA,14,TRBD1,TRBJ2-7,TRBV20-1,CSTADRDRVNEQYF,TGCAGTACTGCTGACCGGGACAGGGTGAACGAGCAGTACTTC
few,16,NA,TRBJ1-3,TRBV20-1,CSASPLGQYRGNTIYF,TGCAGTGCGTCCCCTCTCGGCCAATATCGTGGAAACACCATATATTTT
NA,17,NA,TRBJ2-1,TRBV2,CASSEAPRLFGRNEQFF,TGTGCCAGCAGTGAAGCGCCCCGGCTTTTCGGTCGGAATGAGCAGTTCTTC
few,15,NA,TRBJ2-1,TRBV19,CASSTREIVYNEQFF,TGTGCCAGTAGTACTCGAGAGATTGTGTACAATGAGCAGTTCTTC
few,13,NA,TRBJ2-7,TRBV10-3,CATRTQMTYEQYF,TGTGCCACCAGGACACAGATGACCTACGAGCAGTACTTC
NA,14,NA,TRBJ1-1,TRBV6-1,CASRRDTSNTEAFF,TGTGCCAGCAGGAGGGACACCTCAAACACTGAAGCTTTCTTT
NA,13,NA,TRBJ2-2,TRBV6-2/TRBV6-3,CASSYPRLGELFF,TGTGCCAGCAGTTACCCGAGGCTCGGGGAGCTGTTTTTT
few,13,NA,TRBJ1-1,TRBV20-1,CSPRDGLNTEAFF,TGCAGTCCCAGGGACGGCCTGAACACTGAAGCTTTCTTT
few,15,NA,TRBJ2-7,TRBV9,CASSVAPDTTYEQYF,TGTGCCAGCAGCGTAGCGCCGGACACAACCTACGAGCAGTACTTC
many,16,NA,TRBJ1-3,TRBV20-1,CSARDKRPSSGNTIYF,TGCAGTGCTAGAGATAAGCGACCAAGCTCTGGAAACACCATATATTTT
many,17,NA,TRBJ2-7,TRBV20-1,CSAGKFVYGTSSYEQYF,TGCAGTGCTGGAAAGTTCGTTTATGGGACTTCGTCCTACGAGCAGTACTTC
NA,14,NA,TRBJ2-7,TRBV7-9,CASSLSQRIYEQYF,TGTGCCAGCAGCTTGTCTCAGAGAATATACGAGCAGTACTTC
NA,16,NA,TRBJ2-2,TRBV27,CASSLITGSVTGELFF,TGTGCCAGCAGTCTAATAACAGGGTCGGTCACCGGGGAGCTGTTTTTT
NA,15,NA,TRBJ1-5,TRBV6-5,CASSSTGTLGQPQHF,TGTGCCAGCAGTTCTACAGGGACTTTGGGTCAGCCCCAGCATTTT
NA,14,NA,TRBJ1-1,TRBV29-1,CSVVGQRMNTEAFF,TGCAGCGTTGTCGGGCAGCGTATGAACACTGAAGCTTTCTTT
NA,10,NA,TRBJ2-1,TRBV29-1,CSVEDGWLFF,TGCAGCGTTGAAGATGGATGGCTATTTTTC
NA,13,NA,TRBJ2-1,TRBV29-1,CSVQDSIYNEQFF,TGCAGCGTCCAGGACAGTATATACAATGAGCAGTTCTTC
NA,14,NA,TRBJ2-3,TRBV12-5,CASAPGAAEDTHYF,TGTGCTAGTGCTCCAGGGGCAGCAGAAGATACGCATTATTTT
NA,16,NA,TRBJ2-1,TRBV4-1,CASSQDGRGLLIGQFF,TGCGCCAGCAGCCAAGATGGGAGGGGGCTCCTTATTGGGCAGTTCTTC
few,15,TRBD2,TRBJ2-3,TRBV27,CASSALAGVTDTQYF,TGTGCCAGCAGTGCACTAGCGGGAGTCACAGATACGCAGTATTTT
NA,13,TRBD1,TRBJ1-2,TRBV29-1,CSVRTGPNYGYTF,TGCAGCGTCCGGACAGGGCCTAACTATGGCTACACCTTC
few,17,TRBD2,TRBJ2-1,TRBV7-9,CASSATSGGGLINEQFF,TGTGCCAGCAGCGCGACTAGCGGGGGGGGTTTAATCAATGAGCAGTTCTTC
NA,16,NA,TRBJ2-7,TRBV5-1,CASSLISTGVSYEQYF,TGCGCCAGCAGCTTGATATCTACGGGGGTCTCCTACGAGCAGTACTTC
NA,16,TRBD1,TRBJ1-5,TRBV19,CASSTPWTGGNQPQHF,TGTGCCAGTAGTACTCCTTGGACAGGAGGCAATCAGCCCCAGCATTTT
few,13,NA,TRBJ2-3,TRBV5-1,CASRPRAVDTQYF,TGCGCCAGCAGGCCTAGGGCCGTAGATACGCAGTATTTT
few,15,NA,TRBJ1-4,TRBV6-5,CASSYIGATNEKLFF,TGTGCCAGCAGTTATATAGGCGCAACTAATGAAAAACTGTTTTTT
few,13,NA,TRBJ2-5,TRBV19,CASSPTGVETQYF,TGTGCCAGTAGTCCCACCGGAGTTGAGACCCAGTACTTC
NA,15,NA,TRBJ1-1,TRBV9,CASSVEAGAGTEAFF,TGTGCCAGCAGCGTAGAAGCAGGGGCGGGCACTGAAGCTTTCTTT
NA,13,NA,TRBJ2-5,TRBV6-1,CASSATGRETQYF,TGTGCCAGCAGTGCGACAGGGAGGGAGACCCAGTACTTC